The 21 T cell receptor beta chains below were found in one sample sequenced in a study of cytomegalovirus exposure and HLA in healthy donors. The PCR made use of 60 Vbeta and 13 Jbeta primers. Sequencing used immunoSEQ multiplex PCR; TCRdb keeps in-frame clones, though not all of them. The table lists about 96,000 clones, 65% to 75% of them singletons, with 2.5% to 3.5% in the top ten. The source material was PBMCs. Receptors were obtained from a female donor in good health and CMV-seropositive.

This clone has a handful of counts. The gene calls are TRBV19 and TRBJ1-1; 10 bases match TRBD1. Looked up from germline, CDR1 is LNHDA and CDR2 is SQIVND (reference sequence). The CDR3 sequence is 16 residues long. Trimming at V came to 5 bases and at J to 1 base, leaving 7 bases not matched to a gene. The CDR3 DNA is TGTGCCAGTAGTTACAGGACAGGGGGAGGGAACACTGAAGCTTTCTTT. Its protein product is CASSYRTGGGNTEAFF. The full variable domain, rest sourced from reference TRBV19 and TRBJ1-1, is DGGITQSPKYLFRKEGQNVTLSCEQNLNHDAMYWYRQDPGQGLRLIYYSQIVNDFQKGDIAEGYSVSREKKESFPLTVTSAQKNPTAFYLCASSYRTGGGNTEAFFGQGTRLTVV.

The chain carries TRBV7-2 and TRBJ1-5; TRBD1 might be the D (6 bases). V was pared by 6 bases and J by 5 bases, with 20 bases between. The CDR3 extends over 16 amino acids. Germline CDR1 is SGHTA and CDR2 is FQGNSA. The CDR3 coding sequence is TGTGCCAGCAGTTATAAGTCAGGGGTAGGCGATCAGCCCCAGCATTTT. It specifies CASSYKSGVGDQPQHF.

This chain joins TRBV9 and TRBJ1-3; 9 bases fit TRBD1. This CDR3 is built from 15 residues. Unmatched junction bases numbered 5, after V lost 4 bases and J lost 3 bases. Germline loops: CDR1 SGDLS, CDR2 YYNGEE. DNA of the CDR3: TGTGCCAGCAGCCCCGGGACAGGGATTGGAAACACCATATATTTT. Translation gives CASSPGTGIGNTIYF.

This clone was seen just once. Additional DNA sequences in this sample encode the identical CDR3. The chain recombines TRBV29-1 with TRBJ1-2; 7 nucleotides align to TRBD1. Germline loops: CDR1 SQVTM, CDR2 ANQGSEA. V lost 6 bases to trimming and J lost 5 bases; unmatched junction nucleotides: 9. This CDR3 region has 13 residues. The DNA for the CDR3 is TGCAGCGTCGCTCGGGACAGTACTTATGGCTACACCTTC. It encodes CSVARDSTYGYTF.

This chain uses TRBV29-1 with TRBJ2-3; no reliable D call. Deletions cut 7 bases from V and 0 bases from J, with 11 bases between. CDR1 SQVTM and CDR2 ANQGSEA come from the germline V gene. CDR3 length: 13 residues. Here the CDR3 reads CSAEASSTDTQYF. CDR3 DNA: TGCAGCGCCGAGGCCTCTAGCACAGATACGCAGTATTTT.

The chain recombines TRBV15 with TRBJ2-2, with 12 bases identical to TRBD2. The CDR3 is 19 residues long. J was trimmed by 7 bases and V by 2 bases; bases with no gene match: 14. CDR1 and CDR2 (germline): LNHNV, YYDKDF (reference sequence). The CDR3: CATSRPAGTSGPVGGELFF. CDR3 in DNA: TGTGCCACCAGCAGACCCGCCGGGACTAGCGGGCCGGTGGGCGGGGAGCTGTTTTTT.

The sample holds a few counts of this clone. V and J are TRBV6-5 and TRBJ2-1, with 12 bases fitting TRBD2. V gave up 8 bases and J gave up 10 bases; unmatched junction bases: 12. This CDR3 is 15 amino acids long. Germline V CDR1 and CDR2: MNHEY, SVGAGI. Here the CDR3 reads CASLRLAGGLGEQFF. CDR3 sequence (DNA): TGTGCCAGCTTACGTCTAGCGGGGGGGCTGGGGGAGCAGTTCTTC.

V gene TRBV6-5 combines with J gene TRBJ2-7; a possible D gene is TRBD1 (6 bases). CDR3 size: 14 residues. V lost 10 bases to trimming and J lost 4 bases, with 20 bases between them. Germline CDR1 is MNHEY and CDR2 is SVGAGI. The CDR3 reads CANPKGDLKYEQYF. DNA of the CDR3: TGTGCCAACCCCAAGGGGGACCTCAAGTACGAGCAGTACTTC.

The rearrangement links TRBV6-5 to TRBJ1-2; TRBD1 matches at 10 bases. The V gene end was trimmed by 6 bases and the J gene end by 5 bases; junction bases not matched to a gene: 6. Germline assignment: CDR1 MNHEY and CDR2 SVGAGI. This CDR3 has 14 amino acids. The CDR3, as DNA: TGTGCCAGCAGCCAGACAGGGGGCGCGTATGGCTACACCTTC. As protein: CASSQTGGAYGYTF.

The chain joins TRBV28 to TRBJ2-6; 7 bases map to TRBD1. The CDR3 totals 16 residues. Trimming at V came to 5 bases and at J to 3 bases, leaving 7 bases not matched to a gene. In germline, CDR1 is MDHEN, CDR2 SYDVKM. CDR3 residues: CASSTIGGGGANVLTF. CDR3 bases: TGTGCCAGCAGTACTATAGGGGGCGGTGGGGCCAACGTCCTGACTTTC. Based on the CDR3 plus reference TRBV28 and TRBJ2-6, the full variable domain is DVKVTQSSRYLVKRTGEKVFLECVQDMDHENMFWYRQDPGLGLRLIYFSYDVKMKEKGDIPEGYSVSREKKERFSLILESASTNQTSMYLCASSTIGGGGANVLTFGAGSRLTVL.

This chain connects TRBV2 to TRBJ2-1, with 8 positions matching TRBD1. The CDR3 is 13 amino acids. V shed 7 bases and J 10 bases; nucleotides not matched to a gene: 9. From germline, CDR1 is SNHLY and CDR2 FYNNEI. CDR3 in amino acids: CASIPTGALEQFF. The CDR3, as DNA: TGTGCCAGCATCCCGACAGGGGCGTTGGAGCAGTTCTTC.

Points on this clone: The junction departs from germline at one end; a sequencing error may be responsible. The chain uses TRBV7-7 and TRBJ2-7; 8 bases fit TRBD1. The CDR3 length is 13 residues. Germline V gene lookup returns CDR1 SSHAT and CDR2 FNYEAQ (reference sequence). CDR3 DNA: TGTGCTAGCAGCTATCGACAGGGGTGGGAGCAGTACTTC. Encoded protein: CASSYRQGWEQYF. Variable domain in full (rest from reference TRBV7-7 and TRBJ2-7): GAGVSQSPRYKVTKRGQDVTLRCDPISSHATLYWYQQALGQGPEFLTYFNYEAQPDKSGLPSDRFSAERPEGSISTLTIQRTEQRDSAMYRCASSYRQGWEQYFGPGTRLTVT.

The gene calls are TRBV28 and TRBJ1-2; possibly TRBD1 for D (6 bases). CDR3 length: 13 amino acids. The germline V gene has CDR1 MDHEN and CDR2 SYDVKM. V shed 3 bases and J shed 5 bases, with 10 bases lying between them. For the CDR3, the DNA is TGTGCCAGCAGTTTTCACAGGGATTATGGCTACACCTTC. This gives the protein CASSFHRDYGYTF.

The chain is built from TRBV5-8 and TRBJ2-2, with 12 bases identical to TRBD2. After removal of 0 bases from V and 5 bases from J, the junction contained 2 bases not matched to a gene. There are 16 residues in the CDR3. Looked up from germline, CDR1 is SGHTS and CDR2 is YDEGEE. The CDR3 nucleotides are TGTGCCAGCAGCTTGGGACTAGCGGGAGATACCGGGGAGCTGTTTTTT. Encoded protein: CASSLGLAGDTGELFF.

This chain connects TRBV6-5 to TRBJ1-1, with D tentatively TRBD1 (5 bases). The germline V and J ends were trimmed by 2 bases and 4 bases, with 8 bases remaining between them. CDR3 length: 13 residues. Germline V CDR1 and CDR2: MNHEY, SVGAGI. The CDR3 bases are TGTGCCAGCAGTTACGGGGGGGGCACTGAAGCTTTCTTT. Translated, it gives CASSYGGGTEAFF.

Only a few counts were recorded for this clone. The V call is TRBV28, the J call TRBJ1-6; unclear D gene. This CDR3 has 12 residues. Germline V gives CDR1 MDHEN, CDR2 SYDVKM. V lost 8 bases and J 7 bases, leaving 9 bases between the germline ends. The CDR3 DNA reads as TGTGCCAGCGCCCGTGCGAATTCACCCCTCCACTTT. Its translation is CASARANSPLHF.

The chain carries TRBV7-2 and TRBJ1-4; 8 positions match TRBD1. The germline gives CDR1 SGHTA, CDR2 FQGNSA. There are 15 residues in the CDR3. The V and J ends lost 5 bases and 3 bases, in that order; junction bases with no gene match: 5. The CDR3 protein is CASSLTGGSNEKLFF. CDR3 sequence (DNA): TGTGCCAGCAGCCTTACAGGGGGGTCTAATGAAAAACTGTTTTTT.

The chain uses TRBV30 and TRBJ1-3, with TRBD1 as a possible D gene (5 bases). This CDR3 has 12 amino acids. Germline values: CDR1 GTSNPN, CDR2 SVGIG (reference sequence). Trimming took 0 bases from V and 10 from J, leaving 10 bases between them. Here the CDR3 DNA reads TGTGCCTGGAGTGTACCGGGGGTAACCATATATTTT. Translation gives CAWSVPGVTIYF.

This chain links TRBV7-2 with TRBJ1-1; TRBD1 agrees at 7 bases. After removal of 6 bases from V and 4 bases from J, the junction contained 8 bases not matched to a gene. The CDR3 is 14 amino acids. The V gene's germline CDR1 is SGHTA and CDR2 FQGNSA. CDR3 coding DNA: TGTGCCAGCAGGAATAGGGGGCCGGGCACTGAAGCTTTCTTT. Amino acids: CASRNRGPGTEAFF.

CDR3 sequence (DNA): TGTGCCAGCAGCTTAGACGCGAGGAACACCGGGGAGCTGTTTTTT. This sequence encodes CASSLDARNTGELFF. V and J are TRBV7-8 and TRBJ2-2; D not resolved. Germline-derived CDR1 and CDR2 are SGHVS and FQNEAQ. The germline V and J ends were trimmed by 1 base and 1 base, with 7 bases remaining between them. The CDR3 runs 15 residues.

This clone came up once. This chain links TRBV7-9 with TRBJ2-1, with D perhaps matching TRBD1 (6 bases). Per germline, CDR1 SEHNR and CDR2 FQNEAQ (reference sequence). The CDR3 has 17 amino acids. V was cut by 2 bases and J by 4 bases, with 18 bases left in between. This CDR3 is CASSLLSGQPNYNEQFF. As DNA, the CDR3 is TGTGCCAGCAGCTTACTCTCGGGACAACCCAATTACAATGAGCAGTTCTTC.